This T cell receptor (beta chain) emerged from a study of naive and memory T cell subsets. Study results and limitations: Possibly reflecting memory cells re-expressing CD45RA, a few larger clonotypes occurred in naive repertoires, especially CD8. Over 85% of naive TCR sequences appeared only once after error correction, unlike memory subsets. Diversity fell and Gini index rose from naive through CM, EM, EMRA.

The CDR3 is made up of 17 amino acids. Germline V gene lookup returns CDR1 MDHEN and CDR2 SYDVKM. V was clipped by 7 bases and J by 1 base, with 17 bases between them. This clonotype was found many times. Its antigen remains unidentified. The beta constant-region primer was an equimolar mix of two oligonucleotides covering TRBC1 and TRBC2. Four rounds of PCR amplified the ligated cDNA using nested alpha and beta constant-region primers plus SP2. Ligation attached a single-stranded oligonucleotide with a 12-nucleotide UMI and the SP2 primer to the cDNA 3' end. TCRdb independently ran MiXCR on the UMI-ligation and nested PCR reads; one entry per CDR3 protein. In the table there are around 93,000 distinct CDR3 sequences, about 11% of which are singletons.

The V and J genes are TRBV28 and TRBJ1-6; D possibly corresponds to TRBD1 (5 bases). Source material: naive CD4+ T cells from blood. The TCR comes from a human donor in good health. The CDR3 nucleotides read TGTGCCAGCACCCCTTCCAAGGGGAGTTCCTATAATTCACCCCTCCACTTT. As protein: CASTPSKGSSYNSPLHF.